This TCR beta chain was documented in a study of PD-1 blockade in classical Hodgkin lymphoma. Sequenced by immunoSEQ multiplex PCR; TCRdb stores in-frame clones only, minus some. Seen here are 25,000 to 35,000 clones, 70% to 80% observed once, and the top ten hold 3.5% to 4%. Regarding time point: cycle 4 day 1 (C4D1), after six to seven weeks of nivolumab. Every one of the patients relapsed after autologous stem cell transplantation (brentuximab vedotin exposure was variable). Germline V gene data show CDR1 as MNHEY and CDR2 as SMNVEV (reference sequence). J lost 2 bases, V lost 6 bases, and 6 bases had no gene match. This CDR3 is 15 amino acids long.

The specimen comprised peripheral blood mononuclear cells (PBMCs), sampled before the fourth cycle of nivolumab. The clonotype originates from a human donor with classical Hodgkin lymphoma. This chain uses TRBV27 with TRBJ2-5; 10 bases line up with TRBD2. The CDR3 bases are TGTGCCAGCAGAGAGACTAGCGGGTTACAAGAGACCCAGTACTTC. As protein: CASRETSGLQETQYF.